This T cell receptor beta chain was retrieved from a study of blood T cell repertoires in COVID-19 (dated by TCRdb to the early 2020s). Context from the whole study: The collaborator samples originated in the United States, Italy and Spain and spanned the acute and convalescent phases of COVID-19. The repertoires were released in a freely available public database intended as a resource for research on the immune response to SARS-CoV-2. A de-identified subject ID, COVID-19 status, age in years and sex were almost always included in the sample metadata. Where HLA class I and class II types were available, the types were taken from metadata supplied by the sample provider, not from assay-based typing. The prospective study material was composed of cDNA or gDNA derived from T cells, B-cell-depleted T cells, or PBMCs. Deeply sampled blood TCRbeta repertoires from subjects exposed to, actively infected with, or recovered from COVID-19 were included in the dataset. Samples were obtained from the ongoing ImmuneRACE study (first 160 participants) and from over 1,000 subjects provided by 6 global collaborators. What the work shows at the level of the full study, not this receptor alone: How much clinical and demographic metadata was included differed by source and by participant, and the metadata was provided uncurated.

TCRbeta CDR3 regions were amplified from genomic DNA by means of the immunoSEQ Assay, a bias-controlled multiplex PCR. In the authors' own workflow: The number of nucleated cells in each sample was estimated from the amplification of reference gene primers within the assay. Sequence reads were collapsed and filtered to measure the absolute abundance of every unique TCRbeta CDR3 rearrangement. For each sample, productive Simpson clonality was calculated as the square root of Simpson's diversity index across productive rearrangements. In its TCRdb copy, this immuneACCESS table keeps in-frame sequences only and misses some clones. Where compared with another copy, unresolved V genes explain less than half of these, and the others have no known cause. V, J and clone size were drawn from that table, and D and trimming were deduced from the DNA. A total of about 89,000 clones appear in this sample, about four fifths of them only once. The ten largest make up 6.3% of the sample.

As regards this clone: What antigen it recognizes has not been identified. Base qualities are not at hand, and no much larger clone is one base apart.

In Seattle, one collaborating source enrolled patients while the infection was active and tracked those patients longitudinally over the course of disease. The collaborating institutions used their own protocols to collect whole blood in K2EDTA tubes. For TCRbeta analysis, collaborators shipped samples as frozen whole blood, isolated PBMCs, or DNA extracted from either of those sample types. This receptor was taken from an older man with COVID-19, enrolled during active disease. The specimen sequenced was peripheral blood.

In nucleotides, the sequence is TGTGCCAGCAGTTTTGCCCCGCAGGCGGGCAAAAACATTCAGTACTTC. The translation is CASSFAPQAGKNIQYF. The chain is encoded by TRBV27 joined to TRBJ2-4; D gene: possibly TRBD2, on 5 matching bases. The germline ends are 15 bases apart after V is trimmed by 3 bases and J by 3 bases. Measured from the cysteine to the phenylalanine, the CDR3 is 16 residues long. Only CDR3 DNA is held: 48 bases, read in frame from base 1. The germline V gene (reference sequence) specifies MNHEY as CDR1 and SMNVEV as CDR2.